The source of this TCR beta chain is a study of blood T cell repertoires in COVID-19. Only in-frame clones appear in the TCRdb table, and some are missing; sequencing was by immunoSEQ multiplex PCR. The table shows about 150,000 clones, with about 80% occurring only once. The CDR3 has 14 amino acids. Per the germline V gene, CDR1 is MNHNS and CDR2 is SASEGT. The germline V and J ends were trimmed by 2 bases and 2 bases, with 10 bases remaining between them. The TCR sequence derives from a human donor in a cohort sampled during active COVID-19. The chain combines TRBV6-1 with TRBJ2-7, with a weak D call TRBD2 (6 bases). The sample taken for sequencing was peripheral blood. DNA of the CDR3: TGTGCCAGCAGTGAACTTGGGGGGACCTACGAGCAGTACGTC. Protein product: CASSELGGTYEQYV.